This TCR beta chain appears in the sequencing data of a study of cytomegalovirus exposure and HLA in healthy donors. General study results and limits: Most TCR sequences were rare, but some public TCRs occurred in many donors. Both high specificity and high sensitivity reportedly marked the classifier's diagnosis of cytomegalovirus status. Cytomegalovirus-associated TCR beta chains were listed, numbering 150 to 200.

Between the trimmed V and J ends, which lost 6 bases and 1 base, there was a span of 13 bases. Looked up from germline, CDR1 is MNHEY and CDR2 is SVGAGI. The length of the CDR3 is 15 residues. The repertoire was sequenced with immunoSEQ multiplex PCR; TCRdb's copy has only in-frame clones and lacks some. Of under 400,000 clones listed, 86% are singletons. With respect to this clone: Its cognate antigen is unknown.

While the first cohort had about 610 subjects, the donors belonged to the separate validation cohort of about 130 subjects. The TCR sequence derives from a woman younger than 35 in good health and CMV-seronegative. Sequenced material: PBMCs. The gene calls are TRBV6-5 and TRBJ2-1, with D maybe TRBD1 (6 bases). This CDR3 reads CASRSSGASYNEQFF. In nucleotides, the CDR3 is TGTGCCAGCAGGAGCTCAGGGGCTTCCTACAATGAGCAGTTCTTC.